This is a list of T cell receptor beta chains from one sample in a study of OX40 agonist ivuxolimab in advanced cancers. Only in-frame clones appear in the TCRdb table, and some are missing; sequencing was by immunoSEQ multiplex PCR. The sample has fewer than 80,000 clones, 85% seen once. The source was CD4+ or CD8+ T cells sorted from blood, collected in a trial of the OX40 agonist ivuxolimab. These receptors all come from an adult with an advanced solid tumor such as melanoma, head and neck, liver or kidney cancer. CDR3s include the opening cysteine and the closing phenylalanine or tryptophan. Each record gives: clone size, J gene, V gene, D gene, CDR3 DNA, CDR3 protein. The D gene is left open where the match is weak. Some rows mark clone size as missing; the rest say once, few, many or name a class of expanded clone.

.	TRBJ1-4	TRBV7-9	.	TGTGCCAGCAGCTTAGGACAGTTCTCTAATGAAAAACTGTTTTTT	CASSLGQFSNEKLFF
.	TRBJ1-1	TRBV2	.	TGTGCCAGCAGTCCCAGGAGTATGAACACTGAAGCTTTCTTT	CASSPRSMNTEAFF
.	TRBJ1-4	TRBV5-3	TRBD1	TGTGCCAGAAGCTTGGGCCCCCGTAGGACAGGGAATGAAAAACTGTTTTTT	CARSLGPRRTGNEKLFF
.	TRBJ2-7	TRBV30	.	TGTGCCTGGGGCGGGCCGTCTTACGAGCAGTACTTC	CAWGGPSYEQYF
.	TRBJ1-1	TRBV6-5	.	TGTGCCAGCAGACCCCGCGACACGAACACTGAAGCTTTCTTT	CASRPRDTNTEAFF
.	TRBJ2-7	TRBV11-1	.	TGTGCCAGCAGCTTAGCGGCCGGCGCCTACGAGCAGTACTTC	CASSLAAGAYEQYF
.	TRBJ1-5	TRBV18	TRBD1	TGTGCCAGCTCACCGCCAGGACAGGGAGGAAGACAGCCCCAGCATTTT	CASSPPGQGGRQPQHF
.	TRBJ2-2	TRBV23-1	.	TGCGCCAGCAGTCAATCAACAGGCACCTCAGGGGACACCGGGGAGCTGTTTTTT	CASSQSTGTSGDTGELFF
.	TRBJ2-7	TRBV11-2	TRBD2	TGTGCCAGCAGCATACTCCTTAGCGGGGGAAGCTCCTACGAGCAGTACTTC	CASSILLSGGSSYEQYF
.	TRBJ2-7	TRBV5-1	.	TGCGCCAGCAGCCCACGGGACCGCTCCTACGAGCAGTACTTC	CASSPRDRSYEQYF
.	TRBJ2-1	TRBV2	.	TGTGCCAGCAGTGTTAGCGGAAGCTCCTACAATGAGCAGTTCTTC	CASSVSGSSYNEQFF
.	TRBJ1-2	TRBV9	.	TGTGCCAGCAGCCCCGGCGGGCCGGGGCTCTATGGCTACACCTTC	CASSPGGPGLYGYTF
.	TRBJ2-7	TRBV29-1	.	TGCAGCGTTGTTCAGAGCTCCTACGAGCAGTACTTC	CSVVQSSYEQYF
.	TRBJ2-4	TRBV7-9	TRBD2	TGTGCCAGCAGCTTTAGCGGGGGGGCCCCAGTCAAAAACATTCAGTACTTC	CASSFSGGAPVKNIQYF
.	TRBJ1-4	TRBV29-1	.	TGCAGCGTTGAAGATCGTAGCCCTACAAATGAAAAACTGTTTTTT	CSVEDRSPTNEKLFF
.	TRBJ1-2	TRBV30	TRBD1	TGTGCCTGGGGAAGAAAACAGGGGGCTCAAGGCTACACCTTC	CAWGRKQGAQGYTF
.	TRBJ1-5	TRBV10-3	.	TGTGCCATCAGTGAGTCGGGAGGGGTGCAGCCCCAGCATTTT	CAISESGGVQPQHF
.	TRBJ2-2	TRBV5-4	TRBD1	TGTGCCAGCAGCCGCGGGGGACAGGGGGCTGGCACCGGGGAGCTGTTTTTT	CASSRGGQGAGTGELFF
.	TRBJ1-1	TRBV29-1	.	TGCAGCGCGGGCCAGACAGGTATGAACACTGAAGCTTTCTTT	CSAGQTGMNTEAFF
.	TRBJ2-6	TRBV5-5	.	TGTGCCAGCAGCTTGGGTCGCTCTGGGGCCAACGTCCTGACTTTC	CASSLGRSGANVLTF
.	TRBJ2-7	TRBV9	.	TGTGCCAGCAGCGTAACAGGTTTAGGCGAGCAGTACTTC	CASSVTGLGEQYF
few	TRBJ1-2	TRBV27	.	TGTGCCAGCAGTCCAACGGGGCTGGCTGACTATGGCTACACCTTC	CASSPTGLADYGYTF
few	TRBJ1-6	TRBV23-1	.	TGCGCCAGCAGTCAATCCTGGGGTGAGATCGATAATTCACCCCTCCACTTT	CASSQSWGEIDNSPLHF
.	TRBJ2-1	TRBV7-3	.	TGTGCCAGCAGCTTAAACCCGGGGACCTACAATGAGCAGTTCTTC	CASSLNPGTYNEQFF
.	TRBJ2-7	TRBV5-1	TRBD1	TGCGCCAGCAGCGCACGGACAGGGTCCTACGAGCAGTACTTC	CASSARTGSYEQYF
.	TRBJ2-5	TRBV29-1	TRBD2	TGCAGCGTTGGTCTAGCGGGGCGCTCCCAAGAGACCCAGTACTTC	CSVGLAGRSQETQYF
few	TRBJ1-6	TRBV18	.	TGTGCCAGCTCACTAGGCGGGAATTCACCCCTCCACTTT	CASSLGGNSPLHF
few	TRBJ1-5	TRBV6-5	.	TGTGCCAGCAGTTACTCAGGGGGTTTGGAGCAGCCCCAGCATTTT	CASSYSGGLEQPQHF
.	TRBJ1-5	TRBV6-5	.	TGTGCCAGCAGTAAAGGACTGGATAGCAATCAGCCCCAGCATTTT	CASSKGLDSNQPQHF
.	TRBJ1-2	TRBV30	.	TGTGCCTGGAGTGTAGGGAGGGCCTATGGCTACACCTTC	CAWSVGRAYGYTF
.	TRBJ2-1	TRBV11-2	TRBD2	TGTGCCAGCAGTCCGCGGGGGGGCTTGGGATCCTACAATGAGCAGTTCTTC	CASSPRGGLGSYNEQFF
.	TRBJ2-7	TRBV20-1	TRBD1	TGCAGTGCGGGACAGGGGGACGAGCAGTACTTC	CSAGQGDEQYF
.	TRBJ2-1	TRBV6-1	.	TGTGCCAGCAGTGACCTTCCGCCGGGGCTTTACAATGAGCAGTTCTTC	CASSDLPPGLYNEQFF
.	TRBJ1-2	TRBV19	.	TGTGCCAGTAGTATAGATGGGAGTAACTATGGCTACACCTTC	CASSIDGSNYGYTF
.	TRBJ1-1	TRBV6-5	TRBD1	TGTGCCAGCAGCTCAGGACAGGGGAACACTGAAGCTTTCTTT	CASSSGQGNTEAFF
few	TRBJ1-5	TRBV28	.	TGTGCCAGCACTCCTCGGGGGTATCAGCCCCAGCATTTT	CASTPRGYQPQHF
.	TRBJ1-5	TRBV11-3	TRBD1	TGTGCCAGCAGCACCCGGGACAGGGTCGAATCGAGCAATCAGCCCCAGCATTTT	CASSTRDRVESSNQPQHF
.	TRBJ2-1	TRBV18	.	TGTGCCAGCTCACCCGAACACAATGAGCAGTTCTTC	CASSPEHNEQFF
once	TRBJ1-2	TRBV4-1	.	TGCGCCAGCAGCCAAGATCGGGCCGCGGTATACTATGGCTACACCTTC	CASSQDRAAVYYGYTF
once	TRBJ1-3	TRBV7-9	.	TGTGCCAGCACCCCAATGGGCTCTGGAAACACCATATATTTT	CASTPMGSGNTIYF
.	TRBJ1-2	TRBV5-1	.	TGCGCCAGCAGCGTTATACCAGGGTTCTATGGCTACACCTTC	CASSVIPGFYGYTF
.	TRBJ1-2	TRBV7-2	TRBD1	TGTGCCAGCAAAGAGAGACAGGGAGAAGACTATGGCTACACCTTC	CASKERQGEDYGYTF
.	TRBJ1-1	TRBV7-3	TRBD1	TGTGCCAGCAGCCAGGGGGGGTCGAACACTGAAGCTTTCTTT	CASSQGGSNTEAFF
.	TRBJ1-4	TRBV5-4	.	TGTGCCAGCAGCTTCGGACAGATTGAAAAACTGTTTTTT	CASSFGQIEKLFF
few	TRBJ1-1	TRBV30	.	TGTGCCTGGAGTAGGGGCACTGAAGCTTTCTTT	CAWSRGTEAFF
.	TRBJ2-5	TRBV5-1	.	TGCGCCAGCAGCTTGGGGACATACCGCCAAGAGACCCAGTACTTC	CASSLGTYRQETQYF
.	TRBJ2-1	TRBV23-1	.	TGCGCCAGCAGTCAATTGTTAGGACAGTACAATGAGCAGTTCTTC	CASSQLLGQYNEQFF